A single sample gave rise to the 13 T cell receptor beta chains below, sequenced in a study of identifying expanded T cells in peripheral blood. TCRdb keeps only in-frame clones here, not all; method: immunoSEQ multiplex PCR. This table holds about 58,000 clones, around nine tenths found once. Sequencing used blood. The source is a person between 18 and 69 years old in good health.

The chain carries TRBV7-2 and TRBJ2-5; D gene ambiguous. V shed 4 bases and J shed 2 bases, with 14 bases lying between them. The CDR3 totals 15 residues. Germline assignment: CDR1 SGHTA and CDR2 FQGNSA. The CDR3 protein is CASSSPLRLQETQYF. In DNA, the CDR3 is TGTGCCAGCAGCTCCCCCCTTCGTCTGCAAGAGACCCAGTACTTC.

The chain links TRBV5-1 to TRBJ2-2; D not resolved. This CDR3 spans 11 amino acids. CDR1 is SGHRS, CDR2 YFSETQ, per germline. V lost 4 bases and J 8 bases, leaving 6 bases between the germline ends. The CDR3 reads CASSVWGELFF. The CDR3 nucleotides are TGCGCCAGCAGCGTGTGGGGGGAGCTGTTTTTT.

V gene TRBV7-2 combines with J gene TRBJ1-5, with D tentatively TRBD1 (5 bases). This CDR3 has 15 amino acids. Trimming pared 2 bases from V and 0 bases from J, leaving 8 bases between. Germline V lookup: CDR1 SGHTA, CDR2 FQGNSA. The CDR3 bases are TGTGCCAGCAGCTTACCAGGACATAGCAATCAGCCCCAGCATTTT. Translating it yields CASSLPGHSNQPQHF. Full variable domain (remainder filled in from reference TRBV7-2 and TRBJ1-5): GAGVSQSPSNKVTEKGKDVELRCDPISGHTALYWYRQSLGQGLEFLIYFQGNSAPDKSGLPSDRFSAERTGGSVSTLTIQRTQQEDSAVYLCASSLPGHSNQPQHFGDGTRLSIL.

The chain employs TRBV4-1 and TRBJ1-4, with TRBD1 matching 7 bases. V lost 7 bases, J lost 8 bases, and 19 bases stayed unmatched. CDR1 and CDR2 from the germline V gene are MGHRA and YSYEKL. This CDR3 region has 17 residues. CDR3 nucleotides: TGCGCCAGCAAGTTTAGTCTACTTTCGACAGGGAGGGAAAAACTGTTTTTT. Protein product: CASKFSLLSTGREKLFF.

The chain has TRBV5-1 and TRBJ2-5; maybe TRBD2 (6 bases). V was clipped by 4 bases and J by 1 base, with 17 bases between them. CDR3 length: 16 amino acids. Germline V CDR1 and CDR2: SGHRS, YFSETQ. CDR3 nucleotide sequence: TGCGCCAGCAGCACTGGCCCGACTAGTCCCCAAGAGACCCAGTACTTC. This translates into CASSTGPTSPQETQYF.

The rearrangement links TRBV11-1 to TRBJ2-7, with 13 bases matching TRBD2. CDR3 size: 17 residues. CDR1 and CDR2 from the germline V gene are SGHAT and FQDESV (reference sequence). V dropped 3 bases and J dropped 2; count of bases not matched to a gene: 7. The CDR3 here is CASSLGLAGIPAYEQYF. Written as DNA, the CDR3 is TGTGCCAGCAGCTTGGGACTAGCGGGAATTCCTGCCTACGAGCAGTACTTC.

This clone was observed a handful of times. This chain uses TRBV5-1 with TRBJ2-7; tentative D call: TRBD1 (5 bases). V lost 5 bases to trimming and J lost 1 base, with 22 bases between them. The CDR3 length is 17 residues. The germline CDR1 and CDR2 sequences are SGHRS and YFSETQ. The CDR3 loop is CASRGAALRLGSYEQYF. The DNA for the CDR3 is TGCGCCAGCAGAGGGGCAGCTCTGAGGCTGGGGTCCTACGAGCAGTACTTC.

This rearrangement joins TRBV18 to TRBJ2-3; D gene ambiguous. The CDR3 is made up of 12 amino acids. CDR1 is KGHSH, CDR2 LQKENI, per germline. The V end was cut by 3 bases, the J end by 5 bases, with 6 bases between. CDR3 bases: TGTGCCAGCTCACCGGTAAAAGATACGCAGTATTTT. Its protein is CASSPVKDTQYF.

V usage is TRBV9 and J usage is TRBJ1-2, with 8 bases aligning to TRBD1. With 0 bases clipped from V and 8 bases from J, the junction kept 6 bases outside the gene matches. In germline, CDR1 is SGDLS, CDR2 YYNGEE. The CDR3 is made up of 14 amino acids. The DNA for the CDR3 is TGTGCCAGCAGCGTAGTGCAGGGGGCACAGGGCTACACCTTC. Its protein product is CASSVVQGAQGYTF.

This clone came up a few times. This chain uses TRBV9 with TRBJ2-7; no definite D call. Germline assignment: CDR1 SGDLS and CDR2 YYNGEE. Trimming cost V 0 bases and J 2 bases, with 9 bases left between them. The CDR3 is made up of 14 amino acids. CDR3 DNA sequence: TGTGCCAGCAGCGTAGGCTCGGTAGCCTACGAGCAGTACTTC. Amino acid sequence: CASSVGSVAYEQYF.

The chain has TRBV30 and TRBJ1-2; TRBD1 matches at 8 bases. Trimming at V came to 4 bases and at J to 7 bases, leaving 8 bases not matched to a gene. This CDR3 region has 13 residues. Germline V gene lookup returns CDR1 GTSNPN and CDR2 SVGIG (reference sequence). CDR3 nucleotide sequence: TGTGCCTGGACAAAACAGGGGGAAGGTGGCTACACCTTC. As protein: CAWTKQGEGGYTF.

This clone is judged medium-sized (0.01 to 0.1%). The rearrangement joins TRBV5-8 to TRBJ1-5, with TRBD1 as a possible D gene (5 bases). V shed 0 bases and J shed 4 bases, with 11 bases lying between them. Germline CDR1 is SGHTS and CDR2 is YDEGEE. This CDR3 region has 15 residues. CDR3 in amino acids: CASSLGPGGNQPQHF. The DNA of the CDR3 is TGTGCCAGCAGCTTGGGACCCGGGGGTAATCAGCCCCAGCATTTT.

J is TRBJ2-7 and V is TRBV5-1, with D possibly TRBD2 on 5 matching bases. V lost 0 bases and J lost 6, with 10 bases in between. The length of the CDR3 is 13 residues. CDR1 SGHRS and CDR2 YFSETQ come from the germline V gene. CDR3 nucleotides: TGCGCCAGCAGCTTGGTCCTCGAGGGCGAGCAGTACTTC. It encodes CASSLVLEGEQYF.